This TCR beta chain came from a study of T cell responses to AZD1222 COVID-19 vaccine. The V gene's germline CDR1 is SGHNT and CDR2 YYREEE (reference sequence). This CDR3 is 16 amino acids long. J gave up 4 bases and V 4 bases, and 10 bases lay outside the gene matches. Profiled with immunoSEQ multiplex PCR; TCRdb holds only in-frame clones, not every one. The table lists about 120,000 clones, less than 95% of them singletons. V usage is TRBV5-4 and J usage is TRBJ2-5, with TRBD2 identical over 10 bases. Sequenced material: peripheral blood, taken on day 0 of MenACWY control vaccination. This receptor was taken from an adult in good health. As DNA, the CDR3 is TGTGCCAGCAGCGAACACCCTGGACTAGCGGCAGAGACCCAGTACTTC. Translating it yields CASSEHPGLAAETQYF.